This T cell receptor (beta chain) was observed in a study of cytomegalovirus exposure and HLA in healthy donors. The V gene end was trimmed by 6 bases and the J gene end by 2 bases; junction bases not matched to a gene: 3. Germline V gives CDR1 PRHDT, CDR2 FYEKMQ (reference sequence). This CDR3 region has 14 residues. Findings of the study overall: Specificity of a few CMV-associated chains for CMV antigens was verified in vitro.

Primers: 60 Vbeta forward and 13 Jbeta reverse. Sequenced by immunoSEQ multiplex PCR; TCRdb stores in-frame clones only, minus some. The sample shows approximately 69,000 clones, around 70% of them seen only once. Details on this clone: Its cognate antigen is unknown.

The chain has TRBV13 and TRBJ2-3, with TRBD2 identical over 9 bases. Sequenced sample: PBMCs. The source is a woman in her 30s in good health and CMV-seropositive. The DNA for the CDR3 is TGTGCCAGCAGGGCGGGAGGGCTCACAGATACGCAGTATTTT. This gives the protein CASRAGGLTDTQYF.